This T cell receptor beta chain was sequenced in a study of CD8+ T cells in alopecia areata (dated 2018 in TCRdb). For context, the study as a whole: Treated patients were enrolled in an open-label pilot trial of oral tofacitinib at 5 to 10 mg twice daily for moderate-to-severe alopecia areata. Tofacitinib was administered for 6 to 18 months, and 6 months of follow-up off drug were then conducted to assess delayed response and recurrence. To study T cell clonal expansion in alopecia areata, the researchers applied high-throughput TCRbeta sequencing to both the C3H/HeJ mouse model and human patients. Human TCRbeta sequencing covered scalp tissue and sorted CD4+ and CD8+ peripheral blood T cells from patchy and totalis/universalis alopecia areata patients and healthy controls. Biopsies were taken from tofacitinib-treated patients at baseline and at 4 and 24 weeks of treatment, and a later scalp biopsy was taken in several of the tofacitinib-treated patients. Scalp clonality was compared across normal scalp (n=4), patchy alopecia areata scalp (n=8), and alopecia totalis/universalis scalp (n=8). RNA was extracted with the PAXgene miRNA kit for fixed scalp, the miRNeasy kit for PBMCs, and the RNeasy kit for mouse skin. immunoSEQ multiplex PCR using 35 Vbeta forward primers and 13 Jbeta reverse primers was used to amplify TCRbeta CDR3 regions.

The table lists this clone with a few counts. Its antigen remains unidentified. No much larger clone exists at a distance of one base, and base qualities are not known. Points the paper makes about the study in general: Shared TCR sequences between patients were less evident than in mice, which may be partly attributable to HLA diversity in the patient population. Lesional scalp, especially in alopecia totalis/universalis, showed higher clonality and more expanded CD8+ clones than normal scalp, suggesting antigenic drive. Scalp TCR repertoire analysis is complicated because resident alphabeta T cells in normal human skin are also sequenced, whereas mouse skin is dominated by gammadelta T cells.

Receptor libraries were prepared by the immunoSEQ multiplex PCR assay. RNA was extracted from all samples and reverse transcribed into cDNA, which served as template for TCR sequencing. First-strand cDNA was synthesized with SuperScript III using a 2:1 mix of oligo-dT and random hexamers. A synthetic immune receptor repertoire was used to assess amplification bias, and residual bias was removed computationally. In the original analysis: Raw reads were preprocessed to remove errors, and CDR3 was defined according to IMGT conventions as the region from the conserved cysteine to phenylalanine. Clonality was calculated as 1 minus Shannon entropy normalized by log2 of the number of productive unique TCRs. Whether each scalp clone was CD4 or CD8 was inferred by checking scalp TCRbeta sequences against the CD4 and CD8 repertoires from sorted blood. In TCRdb, the immuneACCESS table is reduced to in-frame sequences with V and J assigned. These tables do not hold every clone; where another copy was compared, an unresolved V gene accounts for under half, and the others remain unexplained. Clonal size and the V and J genes are those of that table, whereas D and trimming came from the DNA. Here the sample has over 150,000 clones; 50% to 70% occur a single time. The leading ten clones occupy about 1.7% of the sample.

For CDR1 and CDR2, the germline V gene lists SQVTM and ANQGSEA. V is reduced by 6 bases and J by 0 bases, leaving a spacing of 9 bases between them. There are 12 amino acids in the CDR3, from cysteine to phenylalanine inclusive. CDR3 DNA only is kept here, 36 bases in frame from base 1. The meaning of the sample's time point label: baseline before oral tofacitinib. From alopecia areata patients, peripheral blood was collected along with lesional scalp punch biopsies. After PBMCs were isolated by density centrifugation and stained for CD3, CD4 and CD8, a FACSAria was used to sort CD4+ and CD8+ T cells.

The chain is encoded by TRBV29-1 joined to TRBJ2-7, with an unclear D gene assignment. Sequenced material: CD4+ T cells sorted from blood, taken at week 0. This clonotype was sampled from a human donor with alopecia areata. The CDR3 in this case is CSVFSASYEQYF. The DNA reads as follows: TGCAGCGTCTTTTCGGCCTCCTACGAGCAGTACTTC.